A selection of T cell receptor beta chains follows, all from one sample in a study of T cells in Graves' hyperthyroidism and ophthalmopathy. TCRdb re-derived calls from the multiplex PCR reads in MiXCR, one entry per CDR3 protein. The sample lists fewer than 650,000 distinct CDR3 sequences, approximately 13% occurring once. The sequenced sample was blood. These TCRs come from a woman aged 30 to 39 with Graves' hyperthyroidism that later progressed to Graves' ophthalmopathy. CDR3s include the opening cysteine and the closing phenylalanine or tryptophan. Clone size, where shown, is once, few, many, or a class for clones that have expanded.

size | V | CDR3
many | TRBV19 | CASSKGTDLNYGYTF
few | TRBV19 | CASSISLRQAYEQYF
many | TRBV14 | CASSQIGGTANEKLFF
many | TRBV28 | CASSPGTGRDQPQHF
few | TRBV10-3 | CAITSMASGMDEQFF
once | TRBV13 | CASSSRTGYNVQFF
few | TRBV19 | CASRSSDTYSGANVLTF
many | TRBV24-1 | CATSSVGVNTGELFF
many | TRBV4-2 | CASSQELGINYGYTF
many | TRBV9 | CASSQMGGTPYNEQFF
many | TRBV20-1 | CGGLAGGMETQYF
many | TRBV27 | CASSPRANVYGYTF
many | TRBV19 | CASKPITAYNEQFF
NA | TRBV6-1 | CASRPGLAPNEQFF
many | TRBV28 | CASAPPEGQGAGGYTF
many | TRBV29-1 | CSAATGGNTEAFF
many | TRBV27 | CASSYTGQTSPEQYF
many | TRBV30 | CAWSRGLRGYTF
NA | TRBV11-2 | CVSSLDLQGDNEQFF
NA | TRBV6-1 | CASSTTSGGFYEQYF
many | TRBV29-1 | CSVVPRADSPPLYGYTF
few | TRBV7-9 | CASSLELAAEQFF
many | TRBV7-3 | CASSLTGDTQYF
few | TRBV3-1 | CASSRLTRTDTQYF
many | TRBV14 | CASSQEDTNTEAFF
few | TRBV9 | CASSVSGGRDTQYF
many | TRBV5-1 | CASSLARRDNYGYTF
many | TRBV27 | CASNSPQETQYF
many | TRBV10-3 | CAISGTSGDYNEQFF
NA | TRBV7-9 | CASSLASGTSGRDTQYF
many | TRBV12-3/TRBV12-4 | CASTKGGITEAFF
many | TRBV12-3/TRBV12-4 | CASRELGNEETQYF
few | TRBV6-1 | CASKYLQGPNEQFF
many | TRBV7-2 | CASSPGASPGLGKNEQFF
many | TRBV6-1 | CASSGTSGSAGELFF
many | TRBV28 | CASSFSLIGGTDTQYF
NA | TRBV29-1 | CSVEAANNEKLFF
many | TRBV19 | CASSTSWTGNTGELFF
many | TRBV7-2 | CASSLERGPRDGYTF
NA | TRBV19 | CASSMDGEETQYF
NA | TRBV24-1 | CATSDNPAYGYTF